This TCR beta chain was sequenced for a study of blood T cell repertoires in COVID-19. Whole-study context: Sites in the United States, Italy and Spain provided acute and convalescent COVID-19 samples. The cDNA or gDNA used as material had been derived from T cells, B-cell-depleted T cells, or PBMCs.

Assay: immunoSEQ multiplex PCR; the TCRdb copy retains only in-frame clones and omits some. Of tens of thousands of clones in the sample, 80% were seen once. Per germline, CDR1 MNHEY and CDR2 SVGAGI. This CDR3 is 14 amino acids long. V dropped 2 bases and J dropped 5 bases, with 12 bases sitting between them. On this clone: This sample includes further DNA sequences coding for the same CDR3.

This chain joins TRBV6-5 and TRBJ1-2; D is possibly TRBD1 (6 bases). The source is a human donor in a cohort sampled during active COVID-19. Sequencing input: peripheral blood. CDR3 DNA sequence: TGTGCCAGCAGTTACGGAGGACAGCCATATGGCTACACCTTC. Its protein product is CASSYGGQPYGYTF.